A few counts support the clone carrying this T cell receptor (beta chain). Its antigen is as yet unknown. This specimen comes from a study of molecular identifiers for immune sequencing clone quantification. Study as a whole: The replicate experiment used RNA from roughly 20,000 or 100,000 naive CD8 cells. This RNA was split into five aliquots, and four of them were sequenced. Whole-study results and caveats: In naive cells, under 1% of molecules belonged to clones above 20 RNA copies, against over 97% in effector cells.

V lost 6 bases and J lost 9, with 18 bases in between. CDR3 length: 13 residues. Germline values: CDR1 SGHVS, CDR2 FQNEAQ. Previously described methods and listed TCR primers were employed for the bulk TCR libraries. TCRdb re-derived calls from the PCR reads in MiXCR, one entry per CDR3 protein. The sample records around 470,000 distinct CDR3 sequences, around 25% being singletons. The material sequenced was naive CD8+ T cells from blood, with Jurkat cell RNA spiked in. The subset is: FACS-sorted CD8+CD4-CCR7+CD45RA+ naive T cells. The chain couples TRBV7-8 to TRBJ2-7, with D possibly matching TRBD2 (5 bases). This receptor was obtained from a human donor in good health. Some libraries in this study had Jurkat cell RNA spiked in. CDR3 sequence reads: CASRSGEELLQYF. In nucleotides, the CDR3 is TGTGCCAGCAGGTCCGGGGAAGAACTATTGCAGTACTTC.